This T cell receptor beta chain appears in the sequencing data of a study of T cell changes during pregnancy in multiple sclerosis. Per the germline V gene, CDR1 is MGHDK and CDR2 is SYGVNS. The V and J ends lost 10 bases and 8 bases, in that order; junction bases with no gene match: 16. The CDR3 sequence is 14 residues long. TCRdb's table, derived via immunoSEQ multiplex PCR, lists solely in-frame clones and lacks some. The sample shows 40,000 to 60,000 clones, about nine tenths of them seen only once. This TCR was sampled from a female donor with multiple sclerosis, enrolled in a pregnancy study. The sequences come from CD4+ T cells from peripheral blood mononuclear cells, collected in the third trimester of pregnancy. The chain joins TRBV25-1 to TRBJ1-2, with 7 bases aligning to TRBD1. The CDR3 DNA reads as TGTGCCACCACGAGGACAGGCTCAACTGACGGCTACACCTTC. This gives the protein CATTRTGSTDGYTF.